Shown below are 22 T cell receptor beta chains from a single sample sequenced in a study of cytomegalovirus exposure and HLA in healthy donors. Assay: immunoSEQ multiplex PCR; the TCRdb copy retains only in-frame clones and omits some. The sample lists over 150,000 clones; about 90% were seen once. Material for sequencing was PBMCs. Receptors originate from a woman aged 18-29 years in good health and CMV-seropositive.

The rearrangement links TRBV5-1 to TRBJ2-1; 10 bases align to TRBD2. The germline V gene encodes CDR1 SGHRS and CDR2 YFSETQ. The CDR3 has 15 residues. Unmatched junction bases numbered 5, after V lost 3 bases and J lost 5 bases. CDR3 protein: CASSSSGRPNNEQFF. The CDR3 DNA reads TGCGCCAGCAGCTCTAGCGGGAGACCAAACAATGAGCAGTTCTTC.

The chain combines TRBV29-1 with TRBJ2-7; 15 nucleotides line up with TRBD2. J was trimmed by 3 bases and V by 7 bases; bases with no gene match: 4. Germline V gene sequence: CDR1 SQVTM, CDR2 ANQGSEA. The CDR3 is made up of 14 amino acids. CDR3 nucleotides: TGCAGCGCCCGGACTAGCGGGGGGGTCTACGAGCAGTACTTC. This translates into CSARTSGGVYEQYF.

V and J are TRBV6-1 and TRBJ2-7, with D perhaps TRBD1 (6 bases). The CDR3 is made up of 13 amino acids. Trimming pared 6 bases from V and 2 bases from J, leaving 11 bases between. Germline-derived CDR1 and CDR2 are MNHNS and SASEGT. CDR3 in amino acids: CASRTQGTYEQYF. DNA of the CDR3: TGTGCCAGCAGGACACAGGGTACCTACGAGCAGTACTTC.

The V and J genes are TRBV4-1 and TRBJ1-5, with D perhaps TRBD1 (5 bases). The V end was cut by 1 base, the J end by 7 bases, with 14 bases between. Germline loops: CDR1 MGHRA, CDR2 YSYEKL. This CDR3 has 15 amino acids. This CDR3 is CASSQVGAAGQPQHF. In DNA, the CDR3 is TGCGCCAGCAGCCAAGTAGGGGCCGCAGGCCAGCCCCAGCATTTT.

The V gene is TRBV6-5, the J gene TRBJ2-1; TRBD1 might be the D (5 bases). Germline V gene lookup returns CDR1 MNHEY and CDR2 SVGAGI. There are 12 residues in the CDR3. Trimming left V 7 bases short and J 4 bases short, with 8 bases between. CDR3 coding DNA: TGTGCCAGCATGGGGCAGTACAATGAGCAGTTCTTC. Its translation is CASMGQYNEQFF.

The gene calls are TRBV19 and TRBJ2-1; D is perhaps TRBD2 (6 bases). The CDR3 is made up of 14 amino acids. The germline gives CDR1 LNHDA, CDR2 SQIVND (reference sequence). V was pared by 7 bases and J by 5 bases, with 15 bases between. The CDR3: CASKRRGPNNEQFF. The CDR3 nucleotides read TGTGCCAGTAAGAGGCGGGGCCCTAACAATGAGCAGTTCTTC.

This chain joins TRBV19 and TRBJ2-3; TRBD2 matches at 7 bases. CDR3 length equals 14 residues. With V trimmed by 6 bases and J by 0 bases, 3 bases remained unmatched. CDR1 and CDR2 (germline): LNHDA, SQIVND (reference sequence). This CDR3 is CASRWTSSTDTQYF. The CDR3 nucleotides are TGTGCCAGTAGGTGGACTAGTAGCACAGATACGCAGTATTTT. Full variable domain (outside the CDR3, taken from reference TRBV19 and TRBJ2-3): DGGITQSPKYLFRKEGQNVTLSCEQNLNHDAMYWYRQDPGQGLRLIYYSQIVNDFQKGDIAEGYSVSREKKESFPLTVTSAQKNPTAFYLCASRWTSSTDTQYFGPGTRLTVL.

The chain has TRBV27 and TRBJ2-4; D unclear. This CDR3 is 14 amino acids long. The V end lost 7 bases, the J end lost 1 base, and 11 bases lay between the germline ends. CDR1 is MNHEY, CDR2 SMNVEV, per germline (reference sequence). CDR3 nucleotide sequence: TGTGCCAGCACCCTATCGCGCGCCAAAAACATTCAGTACTTC. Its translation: CASTLSRAKNIQYF.

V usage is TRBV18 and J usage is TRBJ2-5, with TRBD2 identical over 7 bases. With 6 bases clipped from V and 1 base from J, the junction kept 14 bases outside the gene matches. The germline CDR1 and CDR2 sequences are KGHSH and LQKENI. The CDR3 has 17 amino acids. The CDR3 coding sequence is TGTGCCAGCTCGCTCATCACCCGGGCTAGCGGCCAAGAGACCCAGTACTTC. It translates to CASSLITRASGQETQYF.

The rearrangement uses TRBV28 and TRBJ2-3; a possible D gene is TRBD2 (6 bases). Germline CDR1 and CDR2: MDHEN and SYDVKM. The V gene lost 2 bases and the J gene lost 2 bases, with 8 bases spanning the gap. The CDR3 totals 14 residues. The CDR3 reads CASSLGDFTDTQYF. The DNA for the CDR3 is TGTGCCAGCAGTTTAGGGGACTTCACAGATACGCAGTATTTT. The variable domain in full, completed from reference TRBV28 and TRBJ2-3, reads DVKVTQSSRYLVKRTGEKVFLECVQDMDHENMFWYRQDPGLGLRLIYFSYDVKMKEKGDIPEGYSVSREKKERFSLILESASTNQTSMYLCASSLGDFTDTQYFGPGTRLTVL.

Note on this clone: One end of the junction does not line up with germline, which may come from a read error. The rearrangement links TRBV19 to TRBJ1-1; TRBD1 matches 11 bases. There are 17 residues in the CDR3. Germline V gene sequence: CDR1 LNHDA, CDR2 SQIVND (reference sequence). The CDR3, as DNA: TGTGCCAGTAGTACCCCAAGGACAGGGGGCTTGAATACTGAAGCTTTCTTT. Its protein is CASSTPRTGGLNTEAFF.

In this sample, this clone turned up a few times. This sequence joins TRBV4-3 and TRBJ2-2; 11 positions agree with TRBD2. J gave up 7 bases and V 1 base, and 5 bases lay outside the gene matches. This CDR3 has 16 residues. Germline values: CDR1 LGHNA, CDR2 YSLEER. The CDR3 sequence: CASSQGSGRAVGELFF. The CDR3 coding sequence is TGCGCCAGCAGCCAAGGTAGCGGGAGGGCCGTCGGGGAGCTGTTTTTT.

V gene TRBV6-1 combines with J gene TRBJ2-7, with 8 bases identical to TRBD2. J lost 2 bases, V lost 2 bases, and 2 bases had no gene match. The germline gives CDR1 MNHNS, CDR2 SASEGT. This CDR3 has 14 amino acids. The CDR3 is CASSESGGPYEQYF. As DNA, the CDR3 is TGTGCCAGCAGTGAATCGGGGGGGCCCTACGAGCAGTACTTC.

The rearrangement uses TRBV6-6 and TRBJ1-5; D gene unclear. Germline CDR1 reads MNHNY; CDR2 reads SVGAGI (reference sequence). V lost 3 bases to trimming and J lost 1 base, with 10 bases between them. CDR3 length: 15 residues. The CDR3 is CASSYEGISNQPQHF. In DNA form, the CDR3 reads TGTGCCAGCAGTTATGAGGGCATCAGCAATCAGCCCCAGCATTTT.

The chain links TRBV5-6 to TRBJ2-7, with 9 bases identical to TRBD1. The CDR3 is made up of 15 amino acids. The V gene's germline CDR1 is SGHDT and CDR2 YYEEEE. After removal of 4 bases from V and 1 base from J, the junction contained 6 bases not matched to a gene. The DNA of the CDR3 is TGTGCCAGCAGCCGACGGACAGGGGTTTCCTACGAGCAGTACTTC. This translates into CASSRRTGVSYEQYF.

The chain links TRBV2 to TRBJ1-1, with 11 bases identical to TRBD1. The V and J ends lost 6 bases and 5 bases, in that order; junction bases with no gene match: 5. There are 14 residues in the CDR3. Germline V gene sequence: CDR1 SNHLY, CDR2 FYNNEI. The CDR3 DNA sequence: TGTGCCAGCAGGGACAGGGGGCGGGTAACTGAAGCTTTCTTT. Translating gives CASRDRGRVTEAFF.

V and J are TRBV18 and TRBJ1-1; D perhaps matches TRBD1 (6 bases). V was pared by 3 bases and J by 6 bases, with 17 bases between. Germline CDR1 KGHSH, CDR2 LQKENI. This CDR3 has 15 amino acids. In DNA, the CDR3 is TGTGCCAGCTCACCGGACCCGGGCAGGGGCTCTGAAGCTTTCTTT. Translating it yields CASSPDPGRGSEAFF.

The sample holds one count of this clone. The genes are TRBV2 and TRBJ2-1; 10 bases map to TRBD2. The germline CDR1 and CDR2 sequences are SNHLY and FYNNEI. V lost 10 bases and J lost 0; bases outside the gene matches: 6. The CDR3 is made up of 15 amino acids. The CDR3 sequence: CATVLAGDSYNEQFF. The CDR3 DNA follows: TGTGCCACCGTTCTAGCGGGGGACTCCTACAATGAGCAGTTCTTC.

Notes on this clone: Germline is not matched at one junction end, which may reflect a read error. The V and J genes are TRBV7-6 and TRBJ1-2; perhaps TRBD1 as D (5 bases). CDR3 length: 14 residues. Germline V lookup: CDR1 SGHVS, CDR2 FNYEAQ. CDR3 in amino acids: CASSLETDTRSVDF. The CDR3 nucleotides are TGTGCCAGCAGCTTAGAGACGGACACCCGATCCGTGGACTTC.

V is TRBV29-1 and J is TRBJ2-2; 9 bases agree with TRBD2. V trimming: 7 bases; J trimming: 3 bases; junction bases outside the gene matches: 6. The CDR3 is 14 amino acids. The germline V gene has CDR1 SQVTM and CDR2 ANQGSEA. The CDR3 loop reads CSGRLAVDTGELFF. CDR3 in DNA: TGCAGCGGCCGACTAGCGGTAGACACCGGGGAGCTGTTTTTT.

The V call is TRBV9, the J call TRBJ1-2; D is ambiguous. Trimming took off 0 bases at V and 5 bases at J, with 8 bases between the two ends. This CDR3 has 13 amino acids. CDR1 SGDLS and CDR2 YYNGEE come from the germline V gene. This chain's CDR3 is CASSVAGGYGYTF. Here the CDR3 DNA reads TGTGCCAGCAGCGTAGCGGGTGGGTATGGCTACACCTTC.

The chain's CDR3 is CASSRTGRTGELFF. Written as DNA, the CDR3 is TGTGCTAGTTCCCGGACAGGGCGAACCGGGGAGCTGTTTTTT. V is TRBV12-5 and J is TRBJ2-2; 8 nucleotides align to TRBD1. There are 14 residues in the CDR3. Germline V gives CDR1 LGHNT, CDR2 FRNRAP. The trim removed 8 bases at V and 5 bases at J, leaving 7 bases unmatched.